This T cell receptor (beta chain) was found in a study of cytomegalovirus exposure and HLA in healthy donors. The PCR used 60 Vbeta and 13 Jbeta primers. In the original processing: An analysis that came later counted 80 million or so unique TCR beta chains, approximately 12 million shared. The repertoire was sequenced with immunoSEQ multiplex PCR; TCRdb's copy has only in-frame clones and lacks some. The V and J calls and the clone size are those of that table, but D and trimming were determined from the DNA. The data hold approximately 100,000 clones, with approximately 78% observed a single time. Of note for this clone: What it binds is unknown.

Germline V gene sequence: CDR1 KGHSH, CDR2 LQKENI. The CDR3 covers 15 residues. Deletions cut 3 bases from V and 2 bases from J, with 10 bases between. Study observations and caveats: In vitro data verified a few CMV-associated chains as specific for CMV antigens.

The chain employs TRBV18 and TRBJ2-2; no clear D. Sequencing used PBMCs. This sequence originates from a woman aged 40 to 50 in good health and CMV-seronegative. The CDR3 bases are TGTGCCAGCTCACCTATGGGCAGAAACACCGGGGAGCTGTTTTTT. Protein sequence: CASSPMGRNTGELFF.